This is a list of T cell receptor beta chains from one sample in a study of CD8 T cells in ankylosing spondylitis. TCRdb redid the calling of the 5' RACE reads with MiXCR, one entry per CDR3 protein. Counted here are about 160,000 distinct CDR3 sequences, around 19% occurring once; the ten biggest clones make up around 7.6%. Sequencing used blood, either unsorted or a sorted T cell fraction (not recorded which). The receptor set was obtained from a male donor with ankylosing spondylitis or in good health (not recorded which). Both conserved end residues are part of each CDR3. Clone size, where shown, is once, few, many, or a class for clones that have expanded.

clone_size v_call cdr3_aa
NA TRBV11-2 CASSFGGAGNTIYF
NA TRBV19 CAGRVGHPTGELFF
many TRBV6-5 CASSLEGDSKETQYF
many TRBV28 CASSYPVGLILNEQFF
many TRBV28 CASSSPGLAGGWGNIQYF
many TRBV29-1 CSVEFAGYNEQFF
NA TRBV13 CASSYKGYKVGTGELFF
many TRBV4-3 CASSPGGSSGNTGELFF
few TRBV4-2 CASSQGPAYEQYF
few TRBV6-1 CASNGRDRDSPLHF
NA TRBV18 CASSPSSGRTGELFF
NA TRBV20-1 CCARDVLVAGTGELFF
NA TRBV5-1 CASSLAPGLASYEQYF
NA TRBV7-8 CASSYDRRGYTF
once TRBV5-1 CATRLAEANTGELFF
NA TRBV18 CASSPGAGRGNTEAFF
few TRBV5-5 CASCLGGNTEAFF
many TRBV5-6 CASSPGTGGARPQHF
many TRBV5-6 CASSLYGDPSNQPQHF
NA TRBV7-2 CASSFASGITYEQYF
many TRBV11-2 CASSIEEGLIAFF
NA TRBV6-1 CASSEATGTTYEQYF
NA TRBV30 CAYGQSGTQYF
few TRBV7-2 CASSLSGRSYNEQFF
NA TRBV24-1 CATSEQETQYF
few TRBV20-1 CSARDRLAGVEQYF
NA TRBV28 CASSSKAKGEANTIYF
many TRBV2 CASSEGFSQVLDF
many TRBV5-1 CASSPSGNYNEQFF
few TRBV20-1 CSANGLAGADTQYF
NA TRBV6-5 CASSLDAPPLSNYGYTF
NA TRBV20-1 CSARKRQGRLNQPQHF
NA TRBV20-1 CSARFPYAATSLDTEAFF
NA TRBV11-1 CASSPGGGLDTGELFF
few TRBV10-3 CAITPGRNTEAFF
few TRBV12-3/TRBV12-4 CASSPIGSGTGELFF
many TRBV20-1 CSSETSGPSYNEQFF
NA TRBV9 CASSPTTGANTEAFF
many TRBV28 CASLGVYNEQFF
many TRBV12-3/TRBV12-4 CASSLRGDTEAFF
once TRBV20-1 CSASTGDQPQHF
NA TRBV7-9 CASSLNRGQETQYF
NA TRBV3-1 CASSQDAGSYEQYF
NA TRBV29-1 CSVRTRTGRRTEAFF
few TRBV9 CASSVRPGRLSYEQYF